Here is one T cell receptor (beta chain) with its context. These data belong to a study of blood T cell repertoires in COVID-19. In the study overall: Italy, Spain and the United States were the sources of the convalescent and acute COVID-19 samples. T cells, B-cell-depleted T cells, or PBMCs provided the cDNA or gDNA that served as material.

The CDR3 spans 17 residues. V lost 7 bases, J lost 6 bases, and 12 bases stayed unmatched. Germline CDR1 is LNHDA and CDR2 is SQIVND (reference sequence). Sequenced by immunoSEQ multiplex PCR; TCRdb stores in-frame clones only, minus some. The table has a few hundred thousand clones, roughly 90% seen once; the top ten hold roughly 1.2%. The TCR comes from a man aged 40-50 years with acute or convalescent COVID-19. The V and J genes are TRBV19 and TRBJ1-6; 10 bases fit TRBD1. What was sequenced was peripheral blood. The CDR3 sequence is CASNNPGQGDGNSPLHF. CDR3 in DNA: TGTGCCAGTAACAACCCCGGACAGGGGGACGGTAATTCACCCCTCCACTTT.